These T cell receptor beta chains were read from a single sample in a study of T cell changes during pregnancy in multiple sclerosis. Sequencing used immunoSEQ multiplex PCR; TCRdb keeps in-frame clones, though not all of them. The sample has 65,000 to 90,000 clones, roughly nine tenths seen once. Specimen: PBMCs, collected in the first trimester of pregnancy. These TCRs come from a female donor in good health, serving as a control in a pregnancy study. Some clones in this sample may be carry-over from other donors' samples. CDR3s include the opening cysteine and the closing phenylalanine or tryptophan. A D gene is named only where the DNA matches it firmly. Clone sizes are given selectively: once, few, many, or a class where the clone is expanded.

size: NA
V: TRBV10-3
D: TRBD1
J: TRBJ2-1
CDR3: CAISVGGHNEQFF
DNA: TGTGCCATCAGTGTAGGGGGCCACAATGAGCAGTTCTTC

size: NA
V: TRBV7-8
D: NA
J: TRBJ2-3
CDR3: CASSPSRHPGDTQYF
DNA: TGTGCCAGCAGCCCTAGTCGGCACCCAGGGGATACGCAGTATTTT

size: NA
V: TRBV7-8
D: TRBD2
J: TRBJ2-1
CDR3: CASSLLAAGEQFF
DNA: TGTGCCAGCAGCTTACTAGCGGCGGGAGAGCAGTTCTTC

size: NA
V: TRBV7-9
D: TRBD1
J: TRBJ1-4
CDR3: CASSLTGVGEKLFF
DNA: TGTGCCAGCAGCTTAACAGGGGTGGGTGAAAAACTGTTTTTT

size: NA
V: TRBV28
D: TRBD2
J: TRBJ2-5
CDR3: CASPWTSGSQETQYF
DNA: TGTGCCAGCCCTTGGACTAGCGGATCACAAGAGACCCAGTACTTC

size: NA
V: TRBV5-6
D: NA
J: TRBJ1-3
CDR3: CASSSPRQRGNTIYF
DNA: TGTGCCAGCAGCAGCCCACGCCAGAGGGGAAACACCATATATTTT

size: NA
V: TRBV27
D: TRBD1
J: TRBJ1-2
CDR3: CASSLYDRDAGYTF
DNA: TGTGCCAGCAGTTTATACGACAGGGACGCTGGCTACACCTTC

size: NA
V: TRBV7-8
D: TRBD2
J: TRBJ2-5
CDR3: CASSQGGWQETQYF
DNA: TGTGCCAGCAGCCAGGGAGGGTGGCAAGAGACCCAGTACTTC

size: NA
V: TRBV11-2
D: NA
J: TRBJ1-1
CDR3: CASSLVSGNTEAFF
DNA: TGTGCCAGCAGCTTAGTTTCGGGGAACACTGAAGCTTTCTTT

size: NA
V: TRBV4-3
D: TRBD2
J: TRBJ2-3
CDR3: CASSQKTASGFTDTQYF
DNA: TGCGCCAGCAGCCAAAAAACTGCTAGCGGATTCACAGATACGCAGTATTTT

size: once
V: TRBV19
D: NA
J: TRBJ2-7
CDR3: CASRAGPGGYEQYF
DNA: TGTGCCAGCCGCGCGGGGCCAGGTGGTTACGAGCAGTACTTC

size: NA
V: TRBV6-5
D: NA
J: TRBJ1-1
CDR3: CASSHRATEAFF
DNA: TGTGCCAGCAGCCACAGGGCTACTGAAGCTTTCTTT

size: NA
V: TRBV30
D: NA
J: TRBJ1-4
CDR3: CAWSGTGGLGSEKLFF
DNA: TGTGCCTGGAGCGGTACTGGAGGGTTAGGGAGTGAAAAACTGTTTTTT

size: NA
V: TRBV5-5
D: TRBD2
J: TRBJ2-3
CDR3: CASSLVSGGAGDTQYF
DNA: TGTGCCAGCAGCTTGGTCAGCGGGGGGGCCGGAGATACGCAGTATTTT

size: NA
V: TRBV6-4
D: TRBD2
J: TRBJ2-3
CDR3: CASNSTGGDTQYF
DNA: TGTGCCAGCAACTCAACCGGGGGGGATACGCAGTATTTT

size: NA
V: TRBV9
D: TRBD1
J: TRBJ1-6
CDR3: CASSAGTGGSVDSPLHF
DNA: TGTGCCAGCAGCGCCGGGACAGGGGGCAGCGTGGATTCACCCCTCCACTTT

size: NA
V: TRBV5-1
D: TRBD1
J: TRBJ2-7
CDR3: CASSLLGTDYEQYF
DNA: TGCGCCAGCAGCCTACTAGGGACAGACTACGAGCAGTACTTC

size: NA
V: TRBV5-1
D: NA
J: TRBJ2-5
CDR3: CASSLGGLRETQYF
DNA: TGCGCCAGCAGCTTGGGAGGGTTAAGGGAGACCCAGTACTTC

size: NA
V: TRBV28
D: TRBD2
J: TRBJ2-1
CDR3: CASSRAGGPNEQFF
DNA: TGTGCCAGCTCGCGGGCGGGAGGGCCGAATGAGCAGTTCTTC

size: NA
V: TRBV7-6
D: NA
J: TRBJ2-7
CDR3: CASSLGRGSYEQYF
DNA: TGTGCCAGCAGCTTAGGAAGGGGATCCTACGAGCAGTACTTC

size: NA
V: TRBV14
D: TRBD1
J: TRBJ1-2
CDR3: CASSPDAGGIYGYTF
DNA: TGTGCCAGCAGCCCGGACGCAGGGGGCATCTATGGCTACACCTTC

size: NA
V: TRBV7-8
D: TRBD2
J: TRBJ2-1
CDR3: CASSLARTSGGPGEQFF
DNA: TGTGCCAGCAGCTTAGCCCGAACTAGCGGGGGACCAGGAGAGCAGTTCTTC

size: NA
V: TRBV28
D: NA
J: TRBJ2-7
CDR3: CASRSTAAPYEQYF
DNA: TGTGCCAGCAGGTCGACGGCGGCCCCCTACGAGCAGTACTTC

size: NA
V: TRBV6-6
D: NA
J: TRBJ2-3
CDR3: CASSEADTQYF
DNA: TGTGCCAGCAGTGAGGCAGATACGCAGTATTTT

size: NA
V: TRBV7-2
D: NA
J: TRBJ1-2
CDR3: CASSTNRGGYTF
DNA: TGTGCCAGCAGCACCAACCGAGGTGGCTACACCTTC

size: NA
V: TRBV7-6
D: NA
J: TRBJ1-4
CDR3: CASSLDIEDAELFF
DNA: TGTGCCAGCAGCTTAGACATCGAGGATGCGGAACTGTTTTTT

size: NA
V: TRBV27
D: TRBD1
J: TRBJ1-6
CDR3: CASSPDRGSSPLHF
DNA: TGTGCCAGCAGTCCGGACAGGGGTAGTTCACCCCTCCACTTT

size: NA
V: TRBV18
D: NA
J: TRBJ2-7
CDR3: CASRGYYEQYF
DNA: TGTGCCAGCCGGGGGTATTACGAGCAGTACTTC

size: NA
V: TRBV5-4
D: NA
J: TRBJ1-1
CDR3: CASSLRGSTNTEAFF
DNA: TGTGCCAGCAGCTTGCGGGGGTCCACGAACACTGAAGCTTTCTTT

size: NA
V: TRBV2
D: TRBD2
J: TRBJ2-3
CDR3: CASTGLAGGDTQYF
DNA: TGTGCCAGCACCGGACTAGCGGGGGGCGATACGCAGTATTTT

size: NA
V: TRBV7-9
D: TRBD2
J: TRBJ2-1
CDR3: CASSLAYGEGNEQFF
DNA: TGTGCCAGCAGCTTGGCCTATGGGGAGGGGAATGAGCAGTTCTTC

size: NA
V: TRBV2
D: TRBD1
J: TRBJ1-6
CDR3: CASSGRDRGISPLHF
DNA: TGTGCCAGCAGTGGTCGGGACAGGGGAATCTCACCCCTCCACTTT

size: NA
V: TRBV10-1
D: NA
J: TRBJ2-3
CDR3: CASTVRVGDTQYF
DNA: TGCGCCAGCACAGTCAGGGTGGGAGATACGCAGTATTTT

size: once
V: TRBV10-1
D: NA
J: TRBJ1-1
CDR3: CASGSDRNTEAFF
DNA: TGCGCCAGCGGGTCGGACAGAAACACTGAAGCTTTCTTT

size: NA
V: TRBV15
D: NA
J: TRBJ1-3
CDR3: CATSRDFSSGNTIYF
DNA: TGTGCCACCAGCAGAGATTTCTCCTCTGGAAACACCATATATTTT

size: few
V: TRBV19
D: NA
J: TRBJ2-1
CDR3: CASSIGSRGEQFF
DNA: TGTGCCAGTAGTATAGGCAGTCGAGGAGAGCAGTTCTTC

size: NA
V: TRBV12-5
D: NA
J: TRBJ1-1
CDR3: CASGLSFLGEEAFF
DNA: TGTGCTAGTGGTCTGAGCTTCCTGGGAGAGGAAGCTTTCTTT

size: NA
V: TRBV6-5
D: TRBD2
J: TRBJ2-7
CDR3: CASSSSGNSYEQYF
DNA: TGTGCCAGCAGTAGTAGCGGGAACTCCTACGAGCAGTACTTC

size: NA
V: TRBV7-3
D: TRBD1
J: TRBJ2-5
CDR3: CASSSGTAETQYF
DNA: TGTGCCAGCAGCTCCGGGACAGCAGAGACCCAGTACTTC

size: NA
V: TRBV6-1
D: NA
J: TRBJ2-6
CDR3: CASSGTDSGANVLTF
DNA: TGTGCCAGCAGTGGTACTGACTCTGGGGCCAACGTCCTGACTTTC

size: NA
V: TRBV18
D: TRBD1
J: TRBJ2-7
CDR3: CASSPVVGQGAITYEQYF
DNA: TGTGCCAGCTCACCGGTTGTGGGACAGGGGGCAATTACCTACGAGCAGTACTTC

size: NA
V: TRBV7-2
D: NA
J: TRBJ1-3
CDR3: CASSLGLASSGNTIYF
DNA: TGTGCCAGCAGCTTAGGATTGGCTAGCTCTGGAAACACCATATATTTT

size: NA
V: TRBV28
D: NA
J: TRBJ1-1
CDR3: CASNPIGVGRLGLNTEAFF
DNA: TGTGCCAGCAATCCTATCGGGGTGGGCCGGTTGGGTCTGAACACTGAAGCTTTCTTT

size: once
V: TRBV7-2
D: NA
J: TRBJ2-7
CDR3: CASSLLRDLRYEQYF
DNA: TGTGCCAGCAGCTTATTGCGGGACCTACGCTACGAGCAGTACTTC

size: NA
V: TRBV2
D: TRBD1
J: TRBJ2-1
CDR3: CASSGLDRSSYNEQFF
DNA: TGTGCCAGCAGTGGTCTGGACAGGAGCTCCTACAATGAGCAGTTCTTC

size: once
V: TRBV7-8
D: NA
J: TRBJ2-7
CDR3: CASSLQGTEQYF
DNA: TGTGCCAGCAGCTTACAGGGGACCGAGCAGTACTTC

size: NA
V: TRBV10-3
D: TRBD2
J: TRBJ2-7
CDR3: CAISVWREGRPSEQYF
DNA: TGTGCCATCAGTGTATGGCGGGAGGGCCGACCTAGCGAGCAGTACTTC

size: NA
V: TRBV4-3
D: NA
J: TRBJ2-3
CDR3: CASSQEWASPGTDTQYF
DNA: TGCGCCAGCAGCCAAGAGTGGGCCTCCCCGGGCACAGATACGCAGTATTTT